These 32 T cell receptor beta chains were all obtained from the same sample, sequenced in a study of T cell responses to AZD1222 COVID-19 vaccine. Sequenced by immunoSEQ multiplex PCR; TCRdb stores in-frame clones only, minus some. The top ten clones hold 3% to 4.5% of a sample with about 140,000 clones, almost 90% of them seen once. The material was peripheral blood, obtained on day 0 of AZD1222 vaccination. Receptor source: an adult in good health.

The V call is TRBV5-8, the J call TRBJ2-1; tentatively, D is TRBD2 (6 bases). CDR1 and CDR2 (germline): SGHTS, YDEGEE. Between the trimmed V and J ends, which lost 4 bases and 0 bases, there was a span of 11 bases. This CDR3 comprises 15 residues. In DNA, the CDR3 is TGTGCCAGCAGCCGCGGACTAAACTCCTACAATGAGCAGTTCTTC. This codes for CASSRGLNSYNEQFF.

The genes are TRBV27 and TRBJ2-5, with 8 bases identical to TRBD1. The germline CDR1 and CDR2 sequences are MNHEY and SMNVEV (reference sequence). V shed 2 bases, J shed 5 bases, and the junction held 4 bases outside the gene matches. CDR3 length: 14 residues. CDR3 bases: TGTGCCAGCAGTTTACAGGGGGCGCAGGAGACCCAGTACTTC. Its protein is CASSLQGAQETQYF.

The chain couples TRBV5-1 to TRBJ1-5; 11 bases map to TRBD1. J was trimmed by 9 bases and V by 4 bases; bases with no gene match: 12. This CDR3 has 16 amino acids. The germline CDR1 and CDR2 sequences are SGHRS and YFSETQ. In DNA, the CDR3 is TGCGCCAGCAGCCCGGGACAGGGGGGCCAAGGGGCGCCCCAGCATTTT. Protein sequence: CASSPGQGGQGAPQHF. The entire variable domain, with the rest obtained from reference TRBV5-1 and TRBJ1-5, is as follows: KAGVTQTPRYLIKTRGQQVTLSCSPISGHRSVSWYQQTPGQGLQFLFEYFSETQRNKGNFPGRFSGRQFSNSRSEMNVSTLELGDSALYLCASSPGQGGQGAPQHFGDGTRLSIL.

The rearrangement links TRBV18 to TRBJ1-2; 7 positions agree with TRBD1. There are 14 residues in the CDR3. Germline assignment: CDR1 KGHSH and CDR2 LQKENI. J was trimmed by 2 bases and V by 3 bases; bases with no gene match: 3. CDR3 residues: CASSPGQLNYGYTF. For the CDR3, the DNA is TGTGCCAGCTCACCGGGACAGTTAAACTATGGCTACACCTTC.

This chain joins TRBV7-2 and TRBJ2-2; D gene ambiguous. CDR1 is SGHTA, CDR2 FQGNSA, per germline. The CDR3 runs 14 residues. V lost 8 bases to trimming and J lost 5 bases, with 15 bases between them. The CDR3 coding sequence is TGTGCCAGCCCCCCATATCCCCAGACCGGGGAGCTGTTTTTT. This sequence encodes CASPPYPQTGELFF. The full variable domain, in which reference TRBV7-2 and TRBJ2-2 provide the parts outside the CDR3, is GAGVSQSPSNKVTEKGKDVELRCDPISGHTALYWYRQSLGQGLEFLIYFQGNSAPDKSGLPSDRFSAERTGGSVSTLTIQRTQQEDSAVYLCASPPYPQTGELFFGEGSRLTVL.

CDR3 residues: CASSFSMTYNEQFF. In DNA form, the CDR3 reads TGTGCCAGCAGTTTTTCTATGACCTACAATGAGCAGTTCTTC. This chain connects TRBV28 to TRBJ2-1; no clear D gene. Germline V lookup: CDR1 MDHEN, CDR2 SYDVKM. V lost 3 bases to trimming and J lost 2 bases, with 8 bases between them. The CDR3 spans 14 residues.

V gene TRBV28 combines with J gene TRBJ2-3; D is perhaps TRBD2 (6 bases). The CDR3 is 16 amino acids. Per the germline V gene, CDR1 is MDHEN and CDR2 is SYDVKM. Trimming took off 6 bases at V and 5 bases at J, with 21 bases between the two ends. CDR3 in amino acids: CASRNGAGPKGDTQYF. CDR3 DNA: TGTGCCAGCAGGAACGGGGCGGGGCCAAAGGGAGATACGCAGTATTTT.

The V and J genes are TRBV30 and TRBJ2-7; TRBD1 might be the D (6 bases). Looked up from germline, CDR1 is GTSNPN and CDR2 is SVGIG (reference sequence). The CDR3 spans 13 residues. Deletions cut 7 bases from V and 5 bases from J, with 18 bases between. CDR3 sequence reads: CAYQDSGKDEQYF. The DNA of the CDR3 is TGTGCCTACCAGGACAGCGGCAAGGACGAGCAGTACTTC.

The V and J genes are TRBV15 and TRBJ2-6; no definite D call. Germline V CDR1 and CDR2: LNHNV, YYDKDF (reference sequence). This CDR3 has 16 amino acids. Deletions cut 3 bases from V and 4 bases from J, with 13 bases between. The CDR3 loop reads CATSRPQLLGANVLTF. CDR3 bases: TGTGCCACCAGCAGGCCCCAACTTCTCGGGGCCAACGTCCTGACTTTC. The full variable domain, completed using reference TRBV15 and TRBJ2-6, is DAMVIQNPRYQVTQFGKPVTLSCSQTLNHNVMYWYQQKSSQAPKLLFHYYDKDFNNEADTPDNFQSRRPNTSFCFLDIRSPGLGDTAMYLCATSRPQLLGANVLTFGAGSRLTVL.

This clone was counted once. This rearrangement joins TRBV7-8 to TRBJ2-7; TRBD1 aligns across 10 bases. J lost 5 bases, V lost 3 bases, and 10 bases had no gene match. Germline CDR1 SGHVS, CDR2 FQNEAQ. The CDR3 is 16 residues long. DNA of the CDR3: TGTGCCAGCAGCTTGAGAATAGGGACAGGGGTCCACGAGCAGTACTTC. This codes for CASSLRIGTGVHEQYF.

This chain uses TRBV4-2 with TRBJ2-7; 8 bases are a match to TRBD2. Trimming removed 1 base from V and 1 base from J; junction bases left unmatched: 15. CDR1 LGHNA and CDR2 YNFKEQ come from the germline V gene. There are 19 residues in the CDR3. The CDR3 nucleotides are TGTGCCAGCAGCCAAGCGGGTGTTATAGGACTAGCAGTTTCCTACGAGCAGTACTTC. It translates to CASSQAGVIGLAVSYEQYF.

This sequence joins TRBV29-1 and TRBJ2-2; TRBD2 matches at 14 bases. Germline values: CDR1 SQVTM, CDR2 ANQGSEA. The ends lost 4 bases at V and 2 bases at J; junction bases unmatched: 6. The CDR3 extends over 17 amino acids. The CDR3 sequence: CSVGRTSGGTNTGELFF. In DNA form, the CDR3 reads TGCAGCGTTGGAAGGACTAGCGGGGGGACCAACACCGGGGAGCTGTTTTTT.

The chain carries TRBV12-5 and TRBJ1-1; a possible D gene is TRBD1 (5 bases). V was cut by 6 bases and J by 1 base, with 9 bases left in between. The CDR3 is made up of 13 amino acids. The germline V gene encodes CDR1 LGHNT and CDR2 FRNRAP. The CDR3 reads CASGPDRNTEAFF. CDR3 DNA: TGTGCTAGTGGCCCTGACAGGAACACTGAAGCTTTCTTT. The full variable domain, with the rest looked up from reference TRBV12-5 and TRBJ1-1, is DARVTQTPRHKVTEMGQEVTMRCQPILGHNTVFWYRQTMMQGLELLAYFRNRAPLDDSGMPKDRFSAEMPDATLATLKIQPSEPRDSAVYFCASGPDRNTEAFFGQGTRLTVV.

This clone was recorded a few times. V gene TRBV10-2 combines with J gene TRBJ2-1; 10 nucleotides line up with TRBD2. Germline CDR1 reads WSHSY; CDR2 reads SAAADI. The CDR3 extends over 16 amino acids. With V trimmed by 1 base and J by 4 bases, 4 bases remained unmatched. Here the CDR3 DNA reads TGCGCCAGCAGTGAGTTGACTAGCGGGCTATACAATGAGCAGTTCTTC. Its protein is CASSELTSGLYNEQFF.

The chain recombines TRBV25-1 with TRBJ1-1; no definite D call. CDR1 MGHDK and CDR2 SYGVNS come from the germline V gene. The CDR3 has 14 amino acids. Trimming removed 2 bases from V and 0 bases from J, with 7 bases in between. CDR3 nucleotide sequence: TGTGCCAGCAGTGAACCCAGTTTGAACACTGAAGCTTTCTTT. It codes for CASSEPSLNTEAFF.

J is TRBJ2-1 and V is TRBV7-6, with 9 bases aligning to TRBD2. The trim removed 5 bases at V and 10 bases at J, leaving 24 bases unmatched. Germline assignment: CDR1 SGHVS and CDR2 FNYEAQ. The CDR3 sequence is 19 residues long. The CDR3 reads CASSPTKLLAGATSWEQFF. The CDR3, as DNA: TGTGCCAGCAGCCCTACCAAACTTTTAGCGGGAGCCACCTCCTGGGAGCAGTTCTTC.

The chain links TRBV3-1 (or the pseudogene TRBV3-2) to TRBJ1-5; D is possibly TRBD1 (5 bases). Germline V lookup: CDR1 LGHDT, CDR2 YNNKEL (reference sequence). The CDR3 covers 14 residues. Trimming pared 3 bases from V and 5 bases from J, leaving 11 bases between. CDR3 region: CASSQTMGDQPQHF. CDR3 coding DNA: TGTGCCAGCAGCCAGACAATGGGGGATCAGCCCCAGCATTTT.

The V gene is TRBV30, the J gene TRBJ1-4, with 7 bases lining up with TRBD1. This CDR3 has 15 residues. Germline V CDR1 and CDR2: GTSNPN, SVGIG (reference sequence). V shed 1 base and J 3 bases; nucleotides not matched to a gene: 5. CDR3 sequence reads: CAWSEPTGPNEKLFF. The CDR3 DNA is TGTGCCTGGAGTGAGCCGACAGGGCCTAATGAAAAACTGTTTTTT.

This chain joins TRBV6-6 and TRBJ2-1; D tentatively fits TRBD1 or TRBD2 (6 bases each). This CDR3 is 14 amino acids long. The V end was cut by 6 bases, the J end by 15 bases, with 24 bases between. Germline lookup yields CDR1 MNHNY and CDR2 SVGAGI (reference sequence). The CDR3, as DNA: TGTGCCAGCAGCCGCGGGACACAAATCCCGTCGGGGTTCTTC. This sequence encodes CASSRGTQIPSGFF.

Concerning this clone itself: Other DNA sequences within the sample encode an identical CDR3. This chain uses TRBV7-3 with TRBJ1-1; perhaps TRBD1 as D (6 bases). V lost 5 bases and J 1 base, leaving 8 bases between the germline ends. There are 13 residues in the CDR3. The germline gives CDR1 SGHTA, CDR2 FQGTGA. CDR3 in amino acids: CASSQQGNTEAFF. In nucleotides, the CDR3 is TGTGCCAGCAGCCAACAGGGGAACACTGAAGCTTTCTTT.

The rearrangement uses TRBV6-5 and TRBJ2-5; D is possibly TRBD2 (5 bases). The CDR3 extends over 14 amino acids. Looked up from germline, CDR1 is MNHEY and CDR2 is SVGAGI. The V and J ends lost 2 bases and 5 bases respectively, with 12 bases between them. The CDR3 spells CASSYDYSRETQYF. The CDR3 coding sequence is TGTGCCAGCAGTTACGACTATAGCCGGGAGACCCAGTACTTC.

The chain couples TRBV4-3 to TRBJ2-7; tentative D call: TRBD1 (6 bases). The germline V gene has CDR1 LGHNA and CDR2 YSLEER. V was cut by 5 bases and J by 1 base, with 15 bases left in between. This CDR3 has 15 residues. CDR3 coding DNA: TGCGCCAGCAGCAATAACAGGGTACCGTCCTACGAGCAGTACTTC. Translating gives CASSNNRVPSYEQYF.

The chain carries TRBV27 and TRBJ2-3; no reliable D call. The CDR3 has 14 amino acids. Trimming cost V 0 bases and J 6 bases, with 10 bases left between them. Germline CDR1 MNHEY, CDR2 SMNVEV (reference sequence). CDR3: CASSLSLLPDTQYF. The CDR3 DNA follows: TGTGCCAGCAGTTTATCCCTGTTGCCCGATACGCAGTATTTT.

The chain combines TRBV24-1 with TRBJ2-2, with TRBD2 identical over 7 bases. Germline values: CDR1 KGHDR, CDR2 SFDVKD. CDR3 length equals 18 residues. Trimming took 3 bases from V and 4 from J; bases not matched to a gene: 13. The CDR3 here is CATSDPPGGSGATGELFF. The CDR3 DNA is TGTGCCACCAGTGATCCTCCGGGCGGGAGCGGGGCCACCGGGGAGCTGTTTTTT.

The V call is TRBV23-1, the J call TRBJ2-5; 16 bases line up with TRBD2. TRBV23-1 is an ORF; its function is uncertain. The ends lost 0 bases at V and 2 bases at J; junction bases unmatched: 9. CDR3 length: 20 amino acids. Written as DNA, the CDR3 is TGCGCCAGCAGTCAATCTTCCGGGACTAGCGGGAGGGTCCCTCAAGAGACCCAGTACTTC. Protein sequence: CASSQSSGTSGRVPQETQYF.

This chain joins TRBV9 and TRBJ2-2; D perhaps matches TRBD2 (6 bases). This CDR3 spans 17 amino acids. Trimming removed 0 bases at V and 0 bases at J, with 12 bases between. Per the germline V gene, CDR1 is SGDLS and CDR2 is YYNGEE. CDR3 DNA: TGTGCCAGCAGCGTAGCGGCGGCGGGAACGAACACCGGGGAGCTGTTTTTT. It translates to CASSVAAAGTNTGELFF.

J is TRBJ2-2 and V is TRBV6-4, with 10 bases matching TRBD2. Germline assignment: CDR1 MRHNA and CDR2 SNTAGT. The length of the CDR3 is 17 residues. V gave up 4 bases and J gave up 4 bases; unmatched junction bases: 9. Here the CDR3 DNA reads TGTGCCAGCAGTGCTGAGCGGGAGGGCCTAAGCACCGGGGAGCTGTTTTTT. Translating gives CASSAEREGLSTGELFF.

This CDR3 reads CASSFGRGIYNEQFF. CDR3 DNA: TGTGCCAGCAGTTTTGGTAGGGGAATCTACAATGAGCAGTTCTTC. V is TRBV27 and J is TRBJ2-1, with D possibly matching TRBD1 (5 bases). The CDR3 contains 15 residues. V lost 3 bases to trimming and J lost 3 bases, with 12 bases between them. Germline lookup yields CDR1 MNHEY and CDR2 SMNVEV (reference sequence).

Here the CDR3 reads CASSLPQTGRGSPLHF. CDR3 DNA: TGTGCCAGCAGCTTGCCCCAGACAGGGCGGGGTTCACCCCTCCACTTT. The V call is TRBV5-4, the J call TRBJ1-6, with 7 bases lining up with TRBD1. This CDR3 region has 16 residues. The germline V gene has CDR1 SGHNT and CDR2 YYREEE (reference sequence). J was trimmed by 9 bases and V by 1 base; bases with no gene match: 10. Looking up the rest from reference TRBV5-4 and TRBJ1-6 gives the full variable domain: ETGVTQSPTHLIKTRGQQVTLRCSSQSGHNTVSWYQQALGQGPQFIFQYYREEENGRGNFPPRFSGLQFPNYSSELNVNALELDDSALYLCASSLPQTGRGSPLHFGNGTRLTVT.

This clone has a single count. This sequence joins TRBV25-1 and TRBJ2-3; no definite D call. The V gene lost 7 bases and the J gene lost 4 bases, with 12 bases spanning the gap. The CDR3 is 13 amino acids. Germline V gives CDR1 MGHDK, CDR2 SYGVNS. CDR3 protein: CASTPSGADTQYF. DNA of the CDR3: TGTGCCAGCACCCCAAGTGGCGCAGATACGCAGTATTTT.

V is TRBV7-2 and J is TRBJ2-7, with D perhaps assigned TRBD1 or TRBD2 (5 bases each). Germline CDR1 SGHTA, CDR2 FQGNSA. There are 15 residues in the CDR3. V was pared by 2 bases and J by 3 bases, with 14 bases between. The CDR3 bases are TGTGCCAGCAGCTTAAGGTATCCGGGGCTCTACGAGCAGTACTTC. This codes for CASSLRYPGLYEQYF.

CDR3 loop: CASSIVEEFAPLHF. In DNA, the CDR3 is TGTGCCAGTAGTATAGTTGAGGAGTTCGCACCCCTCCACTTT. The gene calls are TRBV19 and TRBJ1-6; D remains ambiguous. CDR1 LNHDA and CDR2 SQIVND come from the germline V gene (reference sequence). The CDR3 is made up of 14 amino acids. V was shortened by 1 base and J by 11 bases, with 12 bases between the two germline ends.